This T cell receptor (beta chain) was profiled in a study of T cell changes during pregnancy in multiple sclerosis. There are 18 residues in the CDR3. The data were produced by immunoSEQ multiplex PCR, yet TCRdb's version contains in-frame clones alone and is incomplete. The table has 55,000 to 70,000 clones, around 90% seen once. This chain joins TRBV21-1 and TRBJ2-7; the table names TRBD2, a call not compared with the DNA. TRBV21-1 is noted as a pseudogene. The sequence came from a female donor with multiple sclerosis, enrolled in a pregnancy study. The specimen was CD4+ T cells from peripheral blood mononuclear cells, collected after pregnancy. The CDR3 loop reads CASSKATLITGVHYEQYF. The CDR3 DNA follows: TGTGCCAGCAGCAAAGCGACATTGATTACCGGGGTCCACTACGAGCAGTACTTC.